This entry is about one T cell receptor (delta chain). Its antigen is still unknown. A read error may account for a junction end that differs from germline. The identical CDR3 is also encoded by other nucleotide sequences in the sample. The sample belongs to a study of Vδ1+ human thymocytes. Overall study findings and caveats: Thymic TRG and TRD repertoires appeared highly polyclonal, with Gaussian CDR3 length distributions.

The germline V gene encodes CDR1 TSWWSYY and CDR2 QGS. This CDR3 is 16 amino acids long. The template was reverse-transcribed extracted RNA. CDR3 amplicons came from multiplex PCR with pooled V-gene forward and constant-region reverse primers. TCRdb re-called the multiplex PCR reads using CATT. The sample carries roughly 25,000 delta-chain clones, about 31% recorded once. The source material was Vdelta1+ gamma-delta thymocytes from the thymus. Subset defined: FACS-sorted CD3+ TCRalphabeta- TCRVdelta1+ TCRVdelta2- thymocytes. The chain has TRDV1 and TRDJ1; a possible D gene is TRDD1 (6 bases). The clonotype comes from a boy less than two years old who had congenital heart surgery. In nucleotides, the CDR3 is TGCGCTCTTGTAATAGTCCCCCTAACCCCCTACCGCGGACTCATCTTT. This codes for CALVIVPLTPYRGLIF.